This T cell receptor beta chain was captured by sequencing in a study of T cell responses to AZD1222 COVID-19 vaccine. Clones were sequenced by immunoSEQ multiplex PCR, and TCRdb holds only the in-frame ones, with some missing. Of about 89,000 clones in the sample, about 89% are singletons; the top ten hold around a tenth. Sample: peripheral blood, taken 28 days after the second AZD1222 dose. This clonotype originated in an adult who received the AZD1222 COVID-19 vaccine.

The CDR3 bases are TGTGCCAGCACCGGGGTCGTGTCTAGCACAGATACGCAGTATTTT. This codes for CASTGVVSSTDTQYF. The chain carries TRBV2 and TRBJ2-3; D is possibly TRBD2 (5 bases). V lost 7 bases and J lost 0, with 14 bases in between. Germline CDR1 and CDR2: SNHLY and FYNNEI. This CDR3 is built from 15 residues.